The text below deals with one T cell receptor beta chain. A Seattle source enrolled patients during active infection and followed them longitudinally. The germline CDR1 and CDR2 sequences are SGDLS and YYNGEE. The J segment lost 3 bases and the V segment lost 7 bases, leaving 8 bases of the junction unmatched. This CDR3 comprises 16 residues. In the original workflow: Amplification of reference gene primers was used by the study to estimate nucleated cell counts. Produced via immunoSEQ multiplex PCR; TCRdb's table is partial and in-frame only. The D gene and trimming were derived from the DNA, and the V and J assignments and clone size from that table. The sample carries around 250,000 clones, 80% to 90% recorded once. This sample was included in a study of blood T cell repertoires in COVID-19. About the research overall: Donors in the United States, Italy and Spain gave samples during acute or convalescent COVID-19. PBMCs, B-cell-depleted T cells, or T cells provided the cDNA or gDNA that made up the material.

V and J are TRBV9 and TRBJ2-1; 12 bases agree with TRBD2. Input material: peripheral blood. This clonotype originated in a woman aged 70 to 79 with COVID-19, enrolled during active disease. The CDR3 here is CASSPPGLAGYNEQFF. In nucleotides, the CDR3 is TGTGCCAGCTCCCCCCCGGGACTAGCGGGCTACAATGAGCAGTTCTTC. The entire variable domain, with the rest obtained from reference TRBV9 and TRBJ2-1, is as follows: DSGVTQTPKHLITATGQRVTLRCSPRSGDLSVYWYQQSLDQGLQFLIQYYNGEERAKGNILERFSAQQFPDLHSELNLSSLELGDSALYFCASSPPGLAGYNEQFFGPGTRLTVL.